The clone carrying this T cell receptor beta chain was seen only a few times. As yet, its antigen is unknown. This entry is derived from a study of T-cell memory formation after mild COVID-19. General observations from the study: In pre-infection memory, a portion of responding clones appeared, which suggested that cross-reactive memory joined.

TCRdb processed the 5' RACE reads anew with MiXCR; each CDR3 protein has one entry. The data hold 300,000 to 400,000 distinct CDR3 sequences, with roughly 13% observed a single time. Per the germline V gene, CDR1 is DFQATT and CDR2 is SNEGSKA (reference sequence). The V segment lost 3 bases and the J segment 4 bases; nucleotides outside the gene matches: 6. This CDR3 is 14 amino acids long. The sequence was obtained from a man younger than 30 who had mild COVID-19 (a few samples of this study predate the infection). Cell type and time point are not known. This chain links TRBV20-1 with TRBJ1-3, with 7 bases fitting TRBD1. The source material was PBMCs or a T cell subset sorted from them (not recorded which). CDR3 DNA: TGCAGTGCTAGGGAAGACAGGGTAGGAAACACCATATATTTT. The encoded protein is CSAREDRVGNTIYF.